The 32 T cell receptor beta chains in this list originate from one sample, sequenced in a study of cytomegalovirus exposure and HLA in healthy donors. Use of 60 Vbeta and 13 Jbeta primers characterized the PCR. Generated by immunoSEQ multiplex PCR, the TCRdb table keeps only in-frame clones and is missing some. The data show 95,000 to 150,000 clones, around 82% seen once. The sample was PBMCs. The receptors stem from a female donor in good health and CMV-seronegative.

In its sample, this clone was seen once. This sequence joins TRBV4-2 and TRBJ2-7, with 11 bases fitting TRBD2. Trimming took 4 bases from V and 5 from J; bases not matched to a gene: 10. Germline lookup yields CDR1 LGHNA and CDR2 YNFKEQ. The CDR3 covers 16 residues. The chain's CDR3 is CASSPEIGTSGHEQYF. The CDR3 coding sequence is TGTGCCAGCAGCCCAGAAATCGGGACTAGCGGCCACGAGCAGTACTTC.

The chain has TRBV9 and TRBJ2-1, with 9 bases aligning to TRBD2. Germline CDR1 and CDR2: SGDLS and YYNGEE. The CDR3 consists of 22 residues. The J segment lost 0 bases and the V segment lost 0 bases, leaving 19 bases of the junction unmatched. CDR3 protein: CASSVGGGLAGSLGFSYNEQFF. For the CDR3, the DNA is TGTGCCAGCAGCGTAGGGGGGGGGCTAGCGGGAAGTTTAGGGTTCTCCTACAATGAGCAGTTCTTC.

This chain connects TRBV21-1 to TRBJ1-5; the DNA was not compared with TRBD1, the D call given in the table. TRBV21-1 is reported as a pseudogene. The CDR3 covers 16 residues. The CDR3 region is CASSSRSGESNQPQHF. CDR3 bases: TGTGCCAGCAGCTCCCGCTCAGGGGAAAGCAATCAGCCCCAGCATTTT.

The rearrangement uses TRBV10-1 and TRBJ2-3; TRBD1 or TRBD2 may be the D gene (6 bases each). The CDR3 sequence is 15 residues long. The V end was cut by 6 bases, the J end by 0 bases, with 13 bases between. Per the germline V gene, CDR1 is WNHNN and CDR2 is SYGVQD (reference sequence). The CDR3 protein is CASSEGGISTDTQYF. The CDR3 DNA sequence: TGCGCCAGCAGCGAGGGGGGCATCAGCACAGATACGCAGTATTTT.

This clone has a single count. This sequence joins TRBV19 and TRBJ2-7; D is perhaps TRBD2 (5 bases). V shed 1 base and J shed 1 base, with 8 bases lying between them. The CDR3 contains 14 residues. Per the germline V gene, CDR1 is LNHDA and CDR2 is SQIVND (reference sequence). CDR3 nucleotides: TGTGCCAGTAGTATAGGAGGACTTTCCTACGAGCAGTACTTC. Translating gives CASSIGGLSYEQYF.

In DNA form, the CDR3 reads TGTGCCAGCAGGGGACTAGCGGGGTACACCGGGGAGCTGTTTTTT. Translating it yields CASRGLAGYTGELFF. The chain couples TRBV28 to TRBJ2-2, with 13 bases fitting TRBD2. Germline assignment: CDR1 MDHEN and CDR2 SYDVKM. The CDR3 runs 15 residues. The J segment lost 3 bases and the V segment lost 6 bases, leaving 1 base of the junction unmatched.

The chain has TRBV28 and TRBJ2-7; 9 nucleotides match TRBD2. CDR1 MDHEN and CDR2 SYDVKM come from the germline V gene. CDR3 length: 15 residues. J was trimmed by 4 bases and V by 6 bases; bases with no gene match: 10. CDR3 in amino acids: CASSPLAGAVYEQYF. DNA of the CDR3: TGTGCCAGCAGCCCATTAGCGGGAGCTGTTTACGAGCAGTACTTC.

The V gene is TRBV14, the J gene TRBJ2-1, with TRBD2 identical over 8 bases. Germline V gene data show CDR1 as SGHDN and CDR2 as FVKESK. Germline trimming cut 3 bases from V and 0 bases from J; bases unmatched to any gene: 1. The CDR3 contains 15 residues. The CDR3: CASSHLAGSYNEQFF. CDR3 DNA sequence: TGTGCCAGCAGCCACCTAGCGGGCTCCTACAATGAGCAGTTCTTC. Full variable domain (rest looked up from reference TRBV14 and TRBJ2-1): EAGVTQFPSHSVIEKGQTVTLRCDPISGHDNLYWYRRVMGKEIKFLLHFVKESKQDESGMPNNRFLAERTGGTYSTLKVQPAELEDSGVYFCASSHLAGSYNEQFFGPGTRLTVL.

The V and J genes are TRBV2 and TRBJ2-2; D is undetermined. There are 13 residues in the CDR3. The germline CDR1 and CDR2 sequences are SNHLY and FYNNEI. V was trimmed by 3 bases and J by 6 bases, leaving 8 bases between them. Written as DNA, the CDR3 is TGTGCCAGCAGTGATCCAGTTTCCGGGGAGCTGTTTTTT. Amino acid sequence: CASSDPVSGELFF.

V is TRBV28 and J is TRBJ1-1; possible D gene TRBD1, 6 bases. Trimming removed 5 bases from V and 3 bases from J, with 16 bases in between. The CDR3 is made up of 15 amino acids. The germline V gene encodes CDR1 MDHEN and CDR2 SYDVKM. The CDR3 DNA reads as TGTGCCAGCAGTCCATGGGGGGGGCGTTACACTGAAGCTTTCTTT. This encodes CASSPWGGRYTEAFF.

The CDR3 region has the DNA TGTGCCAGCAGTTATGACAGGAATTCACCCCTCCACTTT. This sequence encodes CASSYDRNSPLHF. J is TRBJ1-6 and V is TRBV2, with D possibly TRBD1 on 6 matching bases. V lost 5 bases and J lost 7, with 9 bases in between. CDR1 SNHLY and CDR2 FYNNEI come from the germline V gene. The CDR3 is made up of 13 amino acids.

The rearrangement joins TRBV14 to TRBJ2-7; 8 bases match TRBD1. Per germline, CDR1 SGHDN and CDR2 FVKESK. Trimming cost V 5 bases and J 1 base; bases outside gene matches: 13. The CDR3 loop spans 17 amino acids. The CDR3 sequence: CASSSSQDRAISYEQYF. CDR3 bases: TGTGCCAGCAGCTCCTCCCAGGACAGGGCCATTTCCTACGAGCAGTACTTC.

V gene TRBV28 combines with J gene TRBJ1-3; no clear D gene. This CDR3 is built from 14 residues. Germline V gene sequence: CDR1 MDHEN, CDR2 SYDVKM. Trimming left V 2 bases short and J 2 bases short, with 7 bases between. CDR3 loop: CASSLIRAGNTIYF. The CDR3 bases are TGTGCCAGCAGTTTAATTCGGGCTGGAAACACCATATATTTT.

The CDR3 region is CASSPRALTGGHTGELFF. The CDR3 bases are TGTGCCAGCAGCCCACGGGCCTTGACAGGGGGCCACACCGGGGAGCTGTTTTTT. This chain joins TRBV7-3 and TRBJ2-2; 10 bases are shared with TRBD1. The CDR3 covers 18 residues. Germline-derived CDR1 and CDR2 are SGHTA and FQGTGA. The trim removed 5 bases at V and 3 bases at J, leaving 12 bases unmatched.

With regard to this clone: Relative to the germline gene, one junction end is altered; a read error may explain this. The rearrangement uses TRBV28 and TRBJ2-4; a weak D match, TRBD2 (7 bases). Germline assignment: CDR1 MDHEN and CDR2 SYDVKM. The CDR3 consists of 14 residues. The CDR3 DNA reads TGTGCCAGCAGTTTTGGGGGGGCAAAAAACAGTCAGTACTTC. Translated, it gives CASSFGGAKNSQYF.

V usage is TRBV15 and J usage is TRBJ2-7; 9 positions match TRBD1. V shed 0 bases, J shed 3 bases, and the junction held 6 bases outside the gene matches. Per the germline V gene, CDR1 is LNHNV and CDR2 is YYDKDF (reference sequence). CDR3 length equals 16 residues. The CDR3 DNA reads as TGTGCCACCAGCAGAGAGCGGGACAGGGCGAACTACGAGCAGTACTTC. It codes for CATSRERDRANYEQYF.

The rearrangement uses TRBV11-2 and TRBJ1-2; D may be TRBD1 (6 bases). The V end was cut by 4 bases, the J end by 6 bases, with 15 bases between. Germline V gene data show CDR1 as SGHAT and CDR2 as FQNNGV. This CDR3 spans 14 amino acids. The CDR3 nucleotides read TGTGCCAGCAGCTCCAGGGGTTTGGATCATGGCTACACCTTC. This translates into CASSSRGLDHGYTF.

Regarding this clone: This specimen includes other DNA sequences encoding the same CDR3. The V call is TRBV30, the J call TRBJ1-5, with D possibly being TRBD1 (6 bases). The germline V gene has CDR1 GTSNPN and CDR2 SVGIG (reference sequence). Trimming stripped 1 base from V and 5 bases from J, with 9 bases between. The CDR3 consists of 13 residues. CDR3 nucleotides: TGTGCCTGGAGTGACAGGGCGGATCAGCCCCAGCATTTT. It encodes CAWSDRADQPQHF. The variable domain in full, with the rest retrieved from reference TRBV30 and TRBJ1-5, is SQTIHQWPATLVQPVGSPLSLECTVEGTSNPNLYWYRQAAGRGLQLLFYSVGIGQISSEVPQNLSASRPQDRQFILSSKKLLLSDSGFYLCAWSDRADQPQHFGDGTRLSIL.

This chain links TRBV7-2 with TRBJ1-1; D possibly corresponds to TRBD1 (6 bases). Germline V gene data show CDR1 as SGHTA and CDR2 as FQGNSA. The CDR3 consists of 15 residues. Trimming left V 0 bases short and J 5 bases short, with 13 bases between. For the CDR3, the DNA is TGTGCCAGCAGCTTAGCAATTCAGGGGAGAACTGAAGCTTTCTTT. This encodes CASSLAIQGRTEAFF.

This chain links TRBV30 with TRBJ1-2; D perhaps matches TRBD1 (5 bases). Germline V gives CDR1 GTSNPN, CDR2 SVGIG (reference sequence). The CDR3 runs 14 residues. Trimming stripped 5 bases from V and 0 bases from J, with 13 bases between. CDR3 residues: CAWGVGGSNYGYTF. The CDR3 region has the DNA TGTGCCTGGGGGGTCGGGGGATCTAACTATGGCTACACCTTC.

This rearrangement joins TRBV29-1 to TRBJ1-1, with D tentatively TRBD1 (6 bases). This CDR3 has 13 residues. In germline, CDR1 is SQVTM, CDR2 ANQGSEA. The V end lost 5 bases, the J end lost 1 base, and 11 bases lay between the germline ends. The CDR3 coding sequence is TGCAGCGTTCCTACAGGGACGAACACTGAAGCTTTCTTT. It codes for CSVPTGTNTEAFF. Drawing the rest from reference TRBV29-1 and TRBJ1-1, the complete variable domain is SAVISQKPSRDICQRGTSLTIQCQVDSQVTMMFWYRQQPGQSLTLIATANQGSEATYESGFVIDKFPISRPNLTFSTLTVSNMSPEDSSIYLCSVPTGTNTEAFFGQGTRLTVV.

This clone was seen more than once but under ten times. The CDR3 reads CASIYGQGPYEQYF. In DNA, the CDR3 is TGTGCCAGCATCTACGGACAGGGGCCGTACGAGCAGTACTTC. This rearrangement joins TRBV5-5 to TRBJ2-7, with 9 bases lining up with TRBD1. This CDR3 has 14 amino acids. The J segment lost 4 bases and the V segment lost 6 bases, leaving 8 bases of the junction unmatched. The germline gives CDR1 SGHKS, CDR2 YYEKEE (reference sequence).

The J gene is TRBJ1-4, the V gene TRBV29-1; D not resolved. The germline CDR1 and CDR2 sequences are SQVTM and ANQGSEA. Trimming cost V 6 bases and J 0 bases, with 5 bases left between them. This CDR3 is built from 12 residues. This CDR3 reads CSVRATNEKLFF. CDR3 in DNA: TGCAGCGTGAGAGCAACTAATGAAAAACTGTTTTTT. Together with reference TRBV29-1 and TRBJ1-4, the CDR3 gives the full variable domain: SAVISQKPSRDICQRGTSLTIQCQVDSQVTMMFWYRQQPGQSLTLIATANQGSEATYESGFVIDKFPISRPNLTFSTLTVSNMSPEDSSIYLCSVRATNEKLFFGSGTQLSVL.

The rearrangement links TRBV30 to TRBJ1-6; D is unresolved. The CDR3 has 14 residues. Deletions cut 0 bases from V and 10 bases from J, with 13 bases between. The germline CDR1 and CDR2 sequences are GTSNPN and SVGIG (reference sequence). CDR3 nucleotides: TGTGCCTGGAGTGTCCAACCGAGGGTATCACCCCTCCACTTT. It specifies CAWSVQPRVSPLHF. Full variable domain (remainder filled in from reference TRBV30 and TRBJ1-6): SQTIHQWPATLVQPVGSPLSLECTVEGTSNPNLYWYRQAAGRGLQLLFYSVGIGQISSEVPQNLSASRPQDRQFILSSKKLLLSDSGFYLCAWSVQPRVSPLHFGNGTRLTVT.

This clone was seen just once. This rearrangement joins TRBV20-1 to TRBJ1-2, with TRBD1 matching over 10 bases. J was trimmed by 13 bases and V by 6 bases; bases with no gene match: 5. The CDR3 runs 10 residues. The germline V gene has CDR1 DFQATT and CDR2 SNEGSKA (reference sequence). CDR3 region: CSARTGGATF. CDR3 nucleotide sequence: TGCAGTGCAAGGACAGGGGGTGCCACCTTC.

The chain has TRBV11-2 and TRBJ1-1; D perhaps matches TRBD1 (6 bases). Deletions cut 5 bases from V and 5 bases from J, with 15 bases between. The CDR3 is made up of 14 amino acids. In germline, CDR1 is SGHAT, CDR2 FQNNGV. The CDR3 here is CASSALLDRTEAFF. The DNA for the CDR3 is TGTGCCAGCAGCGCCCTCCTCGACAGGACTGAAGCTTTCTTT. Supplemented by reference TRBV11-2 and TRBJ1-1, the full variable domain reads EAGVAQSPRYKIIEKRQSVAFWCNPISGHATLYWYQQILGQGPKLLIQFQNNGVVDDSQLPKDRFSAERLKGVDSTLKIQPAKLEDSAVYLCASSALLDRTEAFFGQGTRLTVV.

A single count supports this clone. V and J are TRBV4-1 and TRBJ1-5; D call uncertain. Trimming pared 0 bases from V and 0 bases from J, leaving 12 bases between. Germline-derived CDR1 and CDR2 are MGHRA and YSYEKL. The CDR3 has 17 amino acids. This CDR3 is CASSQEGRHPSNQPQHF. The CDR3 nucleotides are TGCGCCAGCAGCCAAGAGGGCCGTCACCCTAGCAATCAGCCCCAGCATTTT.

V usage is TRBV2 and J usage is TRBJ2-7; 10 bases agree with TRBD1. CDR1 and CDR2 (germline): SNHLY, FYNNEI. This CDR3 has 15 amino acids. After removal of 4 bases from V and 2 bases from J, the junction contained 5 bases not matched to a gene. The CDR3 DNA sequence: TGTGCCAGCAGTGTTTCCGGGACAGGGGCCTACGAGCAGTACTTC. This translates into CASSVSGTGAYEQYF.

In regard to this clone: Its ends do not fully match the called genes, so a read error is possible. This rearrangement joins TRBV19 to TRBJ1-5; D remains unclear. The length of the CDR3 is 12 residues. Germline assignment: CDR1 LNHDA and CDR2 SQIVND (reference sequence). This chain's CDR3 is CASSLDGSSQHF. The CDR3, as DNA: TGTGCCAGTAGTCTAGACGGGAGTTCCCAGCATTTT. Looking up the rest from reference TRBV19 and TRBJ1-5 gives the full variable domain: DGGITQSPKYLFRKEGQNVTLSCEQNLNHDAMYWYRQDPGQGLRLIYYSQIVNDFQKGDIAEGYSVSREKKESFPLTVTSAQKNPTAFYLCASSLDGSSQHFGDGTRLSIL.

This sequence joins TRBV27 and TRBJ2-3; 7 bases are a match to TRBD2. Germline V gene data show CDR1 as MNHEY and CDR2 as SMNVEV (reference sequence). This CDR3 contains 13 residues. The V segment lost 8 bases and the J segment 11 bases; nucleotides outside the gene matches: 13. CDR3 sequence reads: CASRAGPRYRQYF. The DNA for the CDR3 is TGTGCCAGCCGAGCGGGGCCCCGATATCGGCAGTATTTT.

The chain recombines TRBV12-5 with TRBJ2-1; 10 bases are a match to TRBD2. Germline V gene data show CDR1 as LGHNT and CDR2 as FRNRAP. The CDR3 sequence is 17 residues long. V was clipped by 0 bases and J by 4 bases; unmatched bases: 6. The CDR3 DNA reads TGTGCTAGTGGTTTGGTAGCGGGGGGGGTCTTTTACAATGAGCAGTTCTTC. It is translated as CASGLVAGGVFYNEQFF.

The chain has TRBV27 and TRBJ2-3; D is ambiguous. Trimming shortened V by 3 bases and J by 4 bases, and 11 bases separated the two germline ends. Germline lookup yields CDR1 MNHEY and CDR2 SMNVEV (reference sequence). The CDR3 has 14 residues. CDR3 in amino acids: CASSLWPRPDTQYF. The CDR3 nucleotides are TGTGCCAGCAGTTTGTGGCCGCGGCCAGATACGCAGTATTTT.